This TCR beta chain came from a study of HIV-infected patients and healthy controls. All unsorted peripheral T cells were captured because whole blood was used without fractionation. This clonotype was counted only a few times. What it binds is unknown. About 540 ng RNA was reverse transcribed with alpha and beta constant-region primers. Each of the alpha and beta chains got its own library through chain-specific third strand synthesis with indices. The library had 12-nucleotide molecular identifiers formed by two random hexamers joined together. From the 5' RACE reads, TCRdb called clonotypes with MiXCR, one entry per CDR3 protein. This repertoire shows 5,000 to 5,500 distinct CDR3 sequences, 7% to 10% found once; its top ten account for 15% to 20%. V lost 7 bases and J lost 3, with 19 bases in between. Germline CDR1 LNHDA, CDR2 SQIVND (reference sequence). This CDR3 region has 15 residues. Whole-study findings and limits: HIV-infected patients and controls differed significantly in mean usage of eight alpha and eight beta V genes.

This TCR came from an adult with HIV infection. J is TRBJ2-7 and V is TRBV19, with D perhaps matching TRBD2 (6 bases). Sequenced material: blood, taken before antiretroviral therapy. CDR3 residues: CASKNAREGVYEQYF. The CDR3 DNA follows: TGTGCCAGTAAAAATGCGCGGGAAGGGGTCTACGAGCAGTACTTC.